This entry features one TCR beta chain sequence. The data were obtained in a study of blood T cell repertoires in COVID-19. Researchers sorted participants into cohorts using their self-reported clinical history. Per the germline V gene, CDR1 is SNHLY and CDR2 is FYNNEI. J gave up 2 bases and V 6 bases, and 4 bases lay outside the gene matches. The CDR3 is 14 amino acids. The data were produced by immunoSEQ multiplex PCR, yet TCRdb's version contains in-frame clones alone and is incomplete. Here the sample spans about 140,000 clones, around 73% being singletons. Source material: PBMCs or T cells enriched from blood (not recorded which). The sequence was collected from a woman aged 45-59 years who had recovered from COVID-19. The chain is built from TRBV2 and TRBJ2-3; 8 bases align to TRBD2. DNA of the CDR3: TGTGCCAGCAGCCTAGCGGGTAACACAGATACGCAGTATTTT. As protein: CASSLAGNTDTQYF.